This T cell receptor (beta chain) came from a study of spatial heterogeneity in lung cancer. Whole-study context: The count of detected beta-chain sequences consistently exceeded that of alpha-chain sequences. Raw-read counts averaged over ten per unique TCR and UMI combination.

CDR3 length: 12 residues. The germline gives CDR1 SQVTM, CDR2 ANQGSEA. With V trimmed by 8 bases and J by 7 bases, 7 bases remained unmatched. Time point of the sample: sample taken at primary tumor resection. Sequencing of whole RNA from tumor, nontumor lung or frozen PBMC involved no sorting. TCR cDNA molecules were tagged individually, and each one carried a unique molecular identifier. One entry per CDR3 protein, called by TCRdb with MiXCR from the 5' RACE reads. The sample lists 9,000 to 13,000 distinct CDR3 sequences, about 6.3% occurring once. Judged by abundance, this clonotype is medium-sized. Since it is a stray read in a library aimed at alpha chains, this beta chain has a size that is not meaningful.

V is TRBV29-1 and J is TRBJ2-1; TRBD2 matches 8 bases. The source of this sequence is a male donor with early-stage non-small cell lung cancer. This specimen consisted of PBMCs, obtained at surgery. DNA for the CDR3: TGCAGCTTTTCGGGGGGGCCGAATGAGCAGTTCTTC. Its translation: CSFSGGPNEQFF.